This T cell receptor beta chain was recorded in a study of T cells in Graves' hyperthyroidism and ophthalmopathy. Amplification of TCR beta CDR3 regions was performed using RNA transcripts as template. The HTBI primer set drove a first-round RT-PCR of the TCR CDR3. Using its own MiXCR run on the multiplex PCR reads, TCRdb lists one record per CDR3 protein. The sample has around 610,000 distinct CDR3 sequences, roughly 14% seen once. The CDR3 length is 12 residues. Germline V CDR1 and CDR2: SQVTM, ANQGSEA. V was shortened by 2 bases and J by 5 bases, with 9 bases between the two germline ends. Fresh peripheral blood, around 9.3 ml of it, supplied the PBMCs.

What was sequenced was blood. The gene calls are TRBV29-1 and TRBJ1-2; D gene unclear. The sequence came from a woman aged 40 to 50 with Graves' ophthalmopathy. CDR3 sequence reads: CSVELGSYGYTF. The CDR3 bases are TGCAGCGTTGAATTAGGAAGTTATGGCTACACCTTC.